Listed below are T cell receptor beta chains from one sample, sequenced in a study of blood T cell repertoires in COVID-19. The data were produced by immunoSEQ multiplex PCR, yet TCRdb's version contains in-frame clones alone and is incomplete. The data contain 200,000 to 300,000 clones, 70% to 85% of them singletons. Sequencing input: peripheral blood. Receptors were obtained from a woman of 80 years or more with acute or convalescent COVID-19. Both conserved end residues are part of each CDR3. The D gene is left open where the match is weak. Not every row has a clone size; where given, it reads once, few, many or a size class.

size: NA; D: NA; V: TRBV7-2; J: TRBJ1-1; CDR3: CASSLDGLGTEAFF; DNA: TGTGCCAGCAGCTTAGATGGGCTGGGCACTGAAGCTTTCTTT
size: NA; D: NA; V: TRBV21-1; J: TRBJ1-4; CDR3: CASMWSTGEKLFF; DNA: TGTGCCAGCATGTGGTCGACGGGGGAAAAACTGTTTTTT
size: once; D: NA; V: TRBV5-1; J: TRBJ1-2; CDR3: CASSLAQQNYGYTF; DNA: TGCGCCAGCAGCTTGGCACAGCAAAACTATGGCTACACCTTC
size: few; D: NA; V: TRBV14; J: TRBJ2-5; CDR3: CASSQVLTRFETQYF; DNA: TGTGCCAGCAGCCAAGTACTAACCCGGTTCGAGACCCAGTACTTC
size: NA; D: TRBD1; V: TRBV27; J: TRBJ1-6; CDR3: CASSRGTGGGSPLHF; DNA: TGTGCCAGCAGCCGCGGGACAGGGGGGGGTTCACCCCTCCACTTT
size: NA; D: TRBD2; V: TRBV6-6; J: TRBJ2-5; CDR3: CASSYGGGGGETQYF; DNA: TGTGCCAGCAGTTACGGGGGGGGAGGCGGGGAGACCCAGTACTTC
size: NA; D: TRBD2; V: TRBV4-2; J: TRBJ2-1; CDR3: CASSKVAQLAGVWNEQFF; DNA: TGTGCCAGCAGCAAAGTGGCCCAACTAGCGGGAGTGTGGAATGAGCAGTTCTTC
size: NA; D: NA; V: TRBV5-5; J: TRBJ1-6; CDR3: CASSFWTDNSPLHF; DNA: TGTGCCAGCAGCTTCTGGACAGATAATTCACCCCTCCACTTT
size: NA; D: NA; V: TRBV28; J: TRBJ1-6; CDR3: CASSFHEGNSPLHF; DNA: TGTGCCAGCAGTTTCCATGAGGGTAATTCACCCCTCCACTTT
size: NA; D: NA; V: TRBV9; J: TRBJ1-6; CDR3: CASSDLQGGQSPLHF; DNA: TGTGCCAGCAGCGACTTACAGGGAGGGCAATCACCCCTCCACTTT
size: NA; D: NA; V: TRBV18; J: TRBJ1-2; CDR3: CASSPDRTVYGYTF; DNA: TGTGCCAGCTCACCGGACAGAACGGTATATGGCTACACCTTC
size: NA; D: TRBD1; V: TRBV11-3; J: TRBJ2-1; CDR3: CASSLGQGSYNEQFF; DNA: TGTGCCAGCAGCTTGGGACAGGGATCCTACAATGAGCAGTTCTTC
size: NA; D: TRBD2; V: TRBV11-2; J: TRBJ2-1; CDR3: CASRDSGGRGYNEQFF; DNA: TGTGCCAGCAGGGATAGCGGGGGGCGAGGATACAATGAGCAGTTCTTC
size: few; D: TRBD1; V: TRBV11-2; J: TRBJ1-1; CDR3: CASSASGTANTEAFF; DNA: TGTGCCAGCAGCGCTTCCGGGACAGCCAACACTGAAGCTTTCTTT
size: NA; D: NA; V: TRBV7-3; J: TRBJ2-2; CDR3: CASSAQGGVAGELFF; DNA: TGTGCCAGCAGCGCACAGGGTGGGGTGGCCGGGGAGCTGTTTTTT
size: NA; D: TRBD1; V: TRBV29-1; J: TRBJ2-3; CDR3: CSVVDRVLTDTQYF; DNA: TGCAGCGTTGTCGACAGGGTATTGACAGATACGCAGTATTTT
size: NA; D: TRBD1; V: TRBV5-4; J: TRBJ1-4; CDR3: CASSLGQGEKLFF; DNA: TGTGCCAGCAGCCTAGGACAGGGAGAAAAACTGTTTTTT
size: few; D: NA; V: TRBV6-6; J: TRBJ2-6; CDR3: CASSYQGSGANVLTF; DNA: TGTGCCAGCAGTTACCAGGGATCTGGGGCCAACGTCCTGACTTTC